This T cell receptor (beta chain) was recorded in a study of blood T cell repertoires in COVID-19. About the study: Sources were T cells, B-cell-depleted T cells, or PBMCs; the material itself was cDNA or gDNA.

CDR3 length: 14 amino acids. The germline gives CDR1 SGHNT, CDR2 YYREEE (reference sequence). V lost 6 bases to trimming and J lost 1 base; unmatched junction nucleotides: 6. TCRdb's copy holds only in-frame clones and misses some; the assay was immunoSEQ multiplex PCR. This repertoire shows 150,000 to 200,000 clones, around 80% found once; its top ten account for around 15%. The clonotype originates from a woman in her forties or fifties who had recovered from COVID-19. Sequencing input: PBMCs or T cells enriched from blood (not recorded which). V is TRBV5-4 and J is TRBJ1-1, with 7 positions matching TRBD1. Here the CDR3 reads CASTWNRGNTEAFF. The CDR3 bases are TGTGCCAGCACGTGGAACAGGGGGAACACTGAAGCTTTCTTT. Variable domain in full (rest from reference TRBV5-4 and TRBJ1-1): ETGVTQSPTHLIKTRGQQVTLRCSSQSGHNTVSWYQQALGQGPQFIFQYYREEENGRGNFPPRFSGLQFPNYSSELNVNALELDDSALYLCASTWNRGNTEAFFGQGTRLTVV.